The 21 T cell receptor beta chains below come from one sample, sequenced in a study of CD8 T cells in ankylosing spondylitis. TCRdb reanalysed the 5' RACE reads using MiXCR and keeps one entry per CDR3 protein. The data hold about 110,000 distinct CDR3 sequences, with less than 25% observed a single time. The sample consisted of synovial fluid, either unsorted or a sorted T cell fraction (not recorded which). The receptors shown here come from a male donor with ankylosing spondylitis.

This clonotype was seen just once. The chain recombines TRBV11-1 with TRBJ2-3, with D maybe TRBD2 (7 bases). Germline V gives CDR1 SGHAT, CDR2 FQDESV (reference sequence). The CDR3 runs 14 residues. V was clipped by 8 bases and J by 3 bases, with 15 bases between them. The CDR3 loop is CASHRGATTDTQYF. The CDR3 nucleotides read TGTGCCAGCCACCGGGGGGCCACGACAGATACGCAGTATTTT.

This clonotype was counted only a few times. The rearrangement joins TRBV6-1 to TRBJ2-7; 9 bases map to TRBD2. CDR1 and CDR2 (germline): MNHNS, SASEGT. V lost 5 bases, J lost 2 bases, and 7 bases stayed unmatched. The CDR3 extends over 15 amino acids. CDR3 loop: CASSPGGGRAYEQYV. DNA of the CDR3: TGTGCCAGCAGTCCCGGGGGCGGGAGGGCCTACGAGCAGTACGTC.

This clonotype was picked up a small number of times. The chain is built from TRBV24-1 and TRBJ2-1, with 13 bases aligning to TRBD2. The CDR3 is made up of 18 amino acids. J lost 8 bases, V lost 4 bases, and 13 bases had no gene match. The V gene's germline CDR1 is KGHDR and CDR2 SFDVKD. The CDR3 is CATSDQSSWTSGSYEQFF. The CDR3 DNA is TGTGCCACCAGTGACCAATCGAGCTGGACTAGCGGGAGCTATGAGCAGTTCTTC.

V and J are TRBV6-5 and TRBJ2-1; 9 bases are shared with TRBD2. The CDR3 runs 15 residues. With V trimmed by 5 bases and J by 6 bases, 8 bases remained unmatched. Germline V gives CDR1 MNHEY, CDR2 SVGAGI. The CDR3 coding sequence is TGTGCCAGCAGTCACAGGGCTAGCGGGATCAATGAGCAGTTCTTC. It specifies CASSHRASGINEQFF.

This clonotype has a handful of counts. The CDR3 sequence is CASSPPGAVTSTDTQYF. The CDR3 nucleotides read TGCGCCAGCAGCCCCCCAGGAGCGGTCACAAGCACAGATACGCAGTATTTT. The V and J genes are TRBV5-1 and TRBJ2-3; tentatively, D is TRBD2 (5 bases). Trimming left V 4 bases short and J 0 bases short, with 18 bases between. Germline-derived CDR1 and CDR2 are SGHRS and YFSETQ. This CDR3 has 17 amino acids.

The chain joins TRBV29-1 to TRBJ1-1, with D tentatively TRBD1 (5 bases). Germline V gives CDR1 SQVTM, CDR2 ANQGSEA. There are 13 residues in the CDR3. Trimming stripped 2 bases from V and 4 bases from J, with 11 bases between. This chain's CDR3 is CSVERTRSTEAFF. The CDR3 region has the DNA TGCAGCGTTGAAAGGACAAGGAGCACTGAAGCTTTCTTT.

A few counts support this clonotype. This chain uses TRBV6-2 or TRBV6-3 with TRBJ2-1; 12 positions match TRBD2. J lost 0 bases, V lost 0 bases, and 6 bases had no gene match. Germline lookup yields CDR1 MNHEY and CDR2 SVGEGT. This CDR3 contains 19 residues. CDR3 bases: TGTGCCAGCAGTTACTCGACAGTGACTAGCGGGAGCTCCTACAATGAGCAGTTCTTC. As protein: CASSYSTVTSGSSYNEQFF.

This clonotype was detected only a few times. The J gene is TRBJ1-4, the V gene TRBV4-1, with TRBD1 matching 10 bases. J was trimmed by 7 bases and V by 3 bases; bases with no gene match: 8. The CDR3 consists of 16 residues. The germline V gene encodes CDR1 MGHRA and CDR2 YSYEKL. The CDR3 region is CASSQGTGTGVEKLFF. CDR3 coding DNA: TGCGCCAGCAGCCAGGGAACCGGGACAGGGGTTGAAAAACTGTTTTTT.

This chain links TRBV20-1 with TRBJ2-1; a weak D match, TRBD1 (6 bases). The CDR3 spans 16 residues. Per germline, CDR1 DFQATT and CDR2 SNEGSKA (reference sequence). V was pared by 1 base and J by 5 bases, with 18 bases between. Written as DNA, the CDR3 is TGCAGTGCTAGAGCCCCCCAGCAGGGGCTCAACAATGAGCAGTTCTTC. Its protein product is CSARAPQQGLNNEQFF.

This clonotype was counted only a few times. The chain links TRBV12-3 or TRBV12-4 to TRBJ2-1; possibly TRBD2 for D (6 bases). The CDR3 runs 13 residues. Trimming took 10 bases from V and 3 from J, leaving 13 bases between them. The chain's CDR3 is CATVGGVYNEQFF. CDR3 in DNA: TGTGCCACGGTAGGCGGGGTCTACAATGAGCAGTTCTTC.

This clonotype was counted only a few times. This chain connects TRBV14 to TRBJ2-2; the match to TRBD2 covers 8 bases. Germline CDR1 reads SGHDN; CDR2 reads FVKESK. V trimming: 6 bases; J trimming: 4 bases; junction bases outside the gene matches: 4. This CDR3 contains 14 residues. As DNA, the CDR3 is TGTGCCAGCAGGAAGCGGGAGCTCACCGGGGAGCTGTTTTTT. It is translated as CASRKRELTGELFF.

There are a few counts of this clonotype. The chain is built from TRBV12-3 or TRBV12-4 and TRBJ2-2, with 7 bases that match TRBD2. The junction had 15 bases not matched to a gene; V was cut back by 5 bases and J by 6 bases. This CDR3 comprises 17 residues. CDR3 region: CASSTGRSGGGSGELFF. In nucleotides, the CDR3 is TGTGCCAGCAGTACTGGCCGCTCGGGGGGAGGGTCCGGGGAGCTGTTTTTT.

The CDR3 protein is CASSSRQGGDSGANVLTF. CDR3 sequence (DNA): TGTGCCAGCTCATCGAGACAGGGGGGGGACTCTGGGGCCAACGTCCTGACTTTC. This chain joins TRBV18 and TRBJ2-6; 9 positions agree with TRBD1. The junction had 8 bases not matched to a gene; V was cut back by 5 bases and J by 0 bases. The length of the CDR3 is 18 residues. Germline V gene lookup returns CDR1 KGHSH and CDR2 LQKENI.

This clonotype was seen at least ten times. J is TRBJ2-3 and V is TRBV10-2; D call uncertain. The V and J ends lost 5 bases and 2 bases respectively, with 8 bases between them. Germline-derived CDR1 and CDR2 are WSHSY and SAAADI. This CDR3 region has 13 residues. In nucleotides, the CDR3 is TGCGCCAGCAGTCTCTCTAACACAGATACGCAGTATTTT. It specifies CASSLSNTDTQYF.

The V and J genes are TRBV7-2 and TRBJ1-6; D remains unclear. V gave up 5 bases and J gave up 7 bases, with 3 bases separating them. CDR3 length: 11 residues. Germline CDR1 and CDR2: SGHTA and FQGNSA. The CDR3 here is CASSQNSPLHF. In nucleotides, the CDR3 is TGTGCCAGCAGCCAGAATTCACCCCTCCACTTT.

This sequence joins TRBV3-1 and TRBJ2-3; D might be TRBD1 (7 bases). V was trimmed by 0 bases and J by 2 bases, leaving 15 bases between them. This CDR3 has 17 amino acids. Germline CDR1 LGHDT, CDR2 YNNKEL (reference sequence). The CDR3 reads CASSQEHTGEVTDTQYF. In nucleotides, the CDR3 is TGTGCCAGCAGCCAAGAGCATACAGGGGAGGTCACAGATACGCAGTATTTT.

The chain employs TRBV20-1 and TRBJ1-6, with unresolved D. There are 16 residues in the CDR3. Germline values: CDR1 DFQATT, CDR2 SNEGSKA (reference sequence). V was pared by 5 bases and J by 0 bases, with 14 bases between. The CDR3 loop is CSALKTVSSYNSPLHF. CDR3 sequence (DNA): TGCAGTGCTTTGAAAACCGTTAGCTCCTATAATTCACCCCTCCACTTT.

On this clonotype itself: At one end the junction does not follow the germline gene, possibly because of a read error. V is TRBV6-1 and J is TRBJ2-6; D gene ambiguous. The CDR3 loop spans 15 amino acids. Germline V gene data show CDR1 as MNHNS and CDR2 as SASEGT. CDR3 sequence: CASREVSSGANVLTF. The CDR3 coding sequence is TGTGCCAGCAGGGAAGTTAGCTCTGGGGCCAACGTCCTGACTTTC.

The gene calls are TRBV5-1 and TRBJ1-5; 11 bases fit TRBD1. The CDR3 has 15 amino acids. The V gene end was trimmed by 4 bases and the J gene end by 9 bases; junction bases not matched to a gene: 9. Germline loops: CDR1 SGHRS, CDR2 YFSETQ. The DNA of the CDR3 is TGCGCCAGCAGCCCTGGACAGGGGGCTATTGGGCCCCAGCATTTT. Protein: CASSPGQGAIGPQHF.

This clonotype occurred a few times. The chain employs TRBV4-2 and TRBJ1-2; D is uncertain. The germline V gene encodes CDR1 LGHNA and CDR2 YNFKEQ. V was cut by 1 base and J by 5 bases, with 20 bases left in between. The CDR3 contains 17 residues. CDR3 loop: CASSQVLAETIGYGYTF. The CDR3 nucleotides read TGTGCCAGCAGCCAAGTGTTGGCAGAGACGATTGGATATGGCTACACCTTC.

This clonotype was counted many times. The V and J genes are TRBV12-3 or TRBV12-4 and TRBJ2-4; TRBD1 is a possible D gene (6 bases). Trimming left V 6 bases short and J 6 bases short, with 15 bases between. The CDR3 spans 14 residues. The CDR3 sequence: CASSPPGHINIQYF. The CDR3 DNA reads as TGTGCCAGCAGCCCTCCGGGACATATAAACATTCAGTACTTC.